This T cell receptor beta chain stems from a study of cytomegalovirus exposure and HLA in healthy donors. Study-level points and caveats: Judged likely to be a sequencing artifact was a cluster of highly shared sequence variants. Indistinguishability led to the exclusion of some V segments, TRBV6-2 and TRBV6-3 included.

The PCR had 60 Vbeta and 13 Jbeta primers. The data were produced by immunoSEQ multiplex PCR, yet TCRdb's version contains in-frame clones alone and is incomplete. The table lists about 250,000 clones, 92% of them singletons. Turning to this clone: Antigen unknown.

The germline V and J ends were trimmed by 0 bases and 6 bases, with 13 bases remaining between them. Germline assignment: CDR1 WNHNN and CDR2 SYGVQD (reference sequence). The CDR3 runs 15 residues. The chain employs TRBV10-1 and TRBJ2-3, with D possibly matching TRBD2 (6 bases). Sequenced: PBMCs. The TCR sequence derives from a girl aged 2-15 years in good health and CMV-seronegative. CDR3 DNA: TGCGCCAGCAGTGAGTCGCGGGGCCCGGACGATACGCAGTATTTT. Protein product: CASSESRGPDDTQYF.